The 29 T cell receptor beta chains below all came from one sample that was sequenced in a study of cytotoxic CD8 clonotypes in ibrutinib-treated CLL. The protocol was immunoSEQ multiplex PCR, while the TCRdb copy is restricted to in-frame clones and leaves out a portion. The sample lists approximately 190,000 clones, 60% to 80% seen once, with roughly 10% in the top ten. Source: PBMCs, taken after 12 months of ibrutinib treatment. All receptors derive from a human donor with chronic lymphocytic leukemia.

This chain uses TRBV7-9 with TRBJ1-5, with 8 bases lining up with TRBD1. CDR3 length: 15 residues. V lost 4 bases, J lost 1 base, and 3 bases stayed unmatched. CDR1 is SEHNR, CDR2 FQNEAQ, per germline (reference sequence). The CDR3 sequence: CASSSQGGSNQPQHF. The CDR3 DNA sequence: TGTGCCAGCAGCTCACAGGGGGGGAGCAATCAGCCCCAGCATTTT. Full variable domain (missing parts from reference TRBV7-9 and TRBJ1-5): DTGVSQNPRHKITKRGQNVTFRCDPISEHNRLYWYRQTLGQGPEFLTYFQNEAQLEKSRLLSDRFSAERPKGSFSTLEIQRTEQGDSAMYLCASSSQGGSNQPQHFGDGTRLSIL.

Written as DNA, the CDR3 is TGTGCCAGCAGTGGAGGGACAGGGGACACAGATACGCAGTATTTT. Translating gives CASSGGTGDTDTQYF. The rearrangement links TRBV25-1 to TRBJ2-3; 10 nucleotides match TRBD1. V dropped 4 bases and J dropped 2; count of bases not matched to a gene: 3. The length of the CDR3 is 15 residues. CDR1 and CDR2 (germline): MGHDK, SYGVNS.

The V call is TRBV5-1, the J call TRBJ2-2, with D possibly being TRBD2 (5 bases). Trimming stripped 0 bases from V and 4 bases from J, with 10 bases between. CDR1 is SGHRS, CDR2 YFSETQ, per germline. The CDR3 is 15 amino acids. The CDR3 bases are TGCGCCAGCAGCTTGGCCGGGGAGACCACCGGGGAGCTGTTTTTT. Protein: CASSLAGETTGELFF.

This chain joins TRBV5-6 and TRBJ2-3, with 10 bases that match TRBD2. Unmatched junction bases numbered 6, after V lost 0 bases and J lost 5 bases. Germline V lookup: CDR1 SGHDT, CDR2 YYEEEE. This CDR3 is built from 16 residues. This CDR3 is CASSLVSGGAVDTQYF. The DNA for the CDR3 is TGTGCCAGCAGCTTGGTCAGCGGGGGGGCCGTAGATACGCAGTATTTT.

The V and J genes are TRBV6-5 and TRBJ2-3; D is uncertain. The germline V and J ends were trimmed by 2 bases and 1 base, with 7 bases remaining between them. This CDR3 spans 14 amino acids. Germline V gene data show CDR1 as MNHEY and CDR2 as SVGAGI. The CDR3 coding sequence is TGTGCCAGCAGTTACCTTGGACGCACAGATACGCAGTATTTT. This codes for CASSYLGRTDTQYF.

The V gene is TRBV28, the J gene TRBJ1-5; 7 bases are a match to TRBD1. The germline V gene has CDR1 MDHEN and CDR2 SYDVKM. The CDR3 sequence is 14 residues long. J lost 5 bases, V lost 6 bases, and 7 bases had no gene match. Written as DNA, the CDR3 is TGTGCCAGCAGCCCTCAGACAGGGTATCAGCCCCAGCATTTT. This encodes CASSPQTGYQPQHF.

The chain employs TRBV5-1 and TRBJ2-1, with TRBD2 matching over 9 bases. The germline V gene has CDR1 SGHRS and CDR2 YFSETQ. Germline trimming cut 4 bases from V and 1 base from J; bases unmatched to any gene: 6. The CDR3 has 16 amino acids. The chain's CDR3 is CASSTTSGLSYNEQFF. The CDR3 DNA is TGCGCCAGCAGCACCACTAGCGGGCTTTCCTACAATGAGCAGTTCTTC.

The CDR3 is CASRIEIPGQGLHGYTF. CDR3 nucleotide sequence: TGCGCCAGCAGAATTGAGATCCCGGGACAGGGATTACATGGCTACACCTTC. The chain couples TRBV5-1 to TRBJ1-2; 9 positions match TRBD1. The CDR3 sequence is 17 residues long. Germline CDR1 reads SGHRS; CDR2 reads YFSETQ. Trimming removed 5 bases from V and 6 bases from J; junction bases left unmatched: 17.

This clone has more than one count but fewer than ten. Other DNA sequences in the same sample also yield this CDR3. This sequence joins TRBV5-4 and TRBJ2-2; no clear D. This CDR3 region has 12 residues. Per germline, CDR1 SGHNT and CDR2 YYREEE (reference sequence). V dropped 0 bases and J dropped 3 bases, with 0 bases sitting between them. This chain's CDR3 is CASSLDTGELFF. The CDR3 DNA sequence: TGTGCCAGCAGCTTGGACACCGGGGAGCTGTTTTTT.

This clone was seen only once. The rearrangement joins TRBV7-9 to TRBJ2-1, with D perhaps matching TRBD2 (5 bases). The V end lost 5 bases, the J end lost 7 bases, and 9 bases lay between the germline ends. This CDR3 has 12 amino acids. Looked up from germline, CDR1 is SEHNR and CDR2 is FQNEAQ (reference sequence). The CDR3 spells CASSPSWNEQFF. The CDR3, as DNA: TGTGCCAGCAGCCCTAGCTGGAATGAGCAGTTCTTC.

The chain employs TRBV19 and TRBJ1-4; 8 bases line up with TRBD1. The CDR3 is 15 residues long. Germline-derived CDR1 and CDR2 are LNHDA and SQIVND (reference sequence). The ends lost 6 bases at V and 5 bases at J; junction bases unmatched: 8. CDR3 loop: CASRQQGASNEKLFF. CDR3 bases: TGTGCCAGTAGGCAGCAGGGGGCATCAAATGAAAAACTGTTTTTT.

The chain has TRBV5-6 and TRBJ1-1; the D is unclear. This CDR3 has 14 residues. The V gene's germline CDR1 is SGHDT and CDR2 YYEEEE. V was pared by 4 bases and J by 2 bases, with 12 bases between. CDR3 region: CASSPDLSNTEAFF. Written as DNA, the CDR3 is TGTGCCAGCAGCCCGGACCTTTCAAACACTGAAGCTTTCTTT.

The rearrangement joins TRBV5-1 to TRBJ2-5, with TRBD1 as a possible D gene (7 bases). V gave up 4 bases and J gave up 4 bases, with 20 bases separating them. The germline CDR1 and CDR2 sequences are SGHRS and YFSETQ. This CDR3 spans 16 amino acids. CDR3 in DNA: TGCGCCAGCAGCGTAAGGAGGGGGCTGCTGGCAGAGACCCAGTACTTC. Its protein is CASSVRRGLLAETQYF.

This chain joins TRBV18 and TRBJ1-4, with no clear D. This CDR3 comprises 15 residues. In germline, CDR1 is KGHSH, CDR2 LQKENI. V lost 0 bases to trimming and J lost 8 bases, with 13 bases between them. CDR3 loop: CASSPPSVRREKLFF. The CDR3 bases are TGTGCCAGCTCACCACCCTCCGTTAGGCGGGAAAAACTGTTTTTT.

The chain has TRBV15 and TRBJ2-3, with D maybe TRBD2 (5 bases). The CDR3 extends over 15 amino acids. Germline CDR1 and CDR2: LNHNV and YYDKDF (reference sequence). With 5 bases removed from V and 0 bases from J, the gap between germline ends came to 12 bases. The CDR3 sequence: CATSQGGWSTDTQYF. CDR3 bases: TGTGCCACCAGCCAAGGCGGGTGGAGCACAGATACGCAGTATTTT. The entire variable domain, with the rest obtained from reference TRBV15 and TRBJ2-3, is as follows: DAMVIQNPRYQVTQFGKPVTLSCSQTLNHNVMYWYQQKSSQAPKLLFHYYDKDFNNEADTPDNFQSRRPNTSFCFLDIRSPGLGDTAMYLCATSQGGWSTDTQYFGPGTRLTVL.

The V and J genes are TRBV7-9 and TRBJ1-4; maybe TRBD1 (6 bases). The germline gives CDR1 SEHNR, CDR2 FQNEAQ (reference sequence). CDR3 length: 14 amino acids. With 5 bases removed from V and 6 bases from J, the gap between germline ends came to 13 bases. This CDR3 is CASSLSGGHEKLFF. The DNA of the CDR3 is TGTGCCAGCAGCCTCAGCGGGGGGCATGAAAAACTGTTTTTT.

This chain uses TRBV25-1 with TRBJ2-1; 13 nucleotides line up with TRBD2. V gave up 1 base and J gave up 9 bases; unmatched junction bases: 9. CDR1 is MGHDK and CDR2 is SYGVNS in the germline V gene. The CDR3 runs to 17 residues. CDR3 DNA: TGTGCCAGCAGTGAATCGGGAGGACTAGCGGGAGAGGGTGAGCAGTTCTTC. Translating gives CASSESGGLAGEGEQFF. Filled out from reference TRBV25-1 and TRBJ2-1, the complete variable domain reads EADIYQTPRYLVIGTGKKITLECSQTMGHDKMYWYQQDPGMELHLIHYSYGVNSTEKGDLSSESTVSRIRTEHFPLTLESARPSHTSQYLCASSESGGLAGEGEQFFGPGTRLTVL.

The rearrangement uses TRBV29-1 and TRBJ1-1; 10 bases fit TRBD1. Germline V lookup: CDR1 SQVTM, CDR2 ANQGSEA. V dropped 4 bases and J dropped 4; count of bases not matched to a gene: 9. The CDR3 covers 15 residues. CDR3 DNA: TGCAGCGTTGTTCTACCGGGACAGGGGACCACTGAAGCTTTCTTT. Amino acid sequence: CSVVLPGQGTTEAFF.

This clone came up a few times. Written as DNA, the CDR3 is TGCAGTGCTAGAAAGGATATGGAAGCTTTCTTT. Translated, it gives CSARKDMEAFF. The rearrangement uses TRBV20-1 and TRBJ1-1; D is undetermined. Germline CDR1 and CDR2: DFQATT and SNEGSKA (reference sequence). V was trimmed by 2 bases and J by 8 bases, leaving 9 bases between them. CDR3 length equals 11 residues.

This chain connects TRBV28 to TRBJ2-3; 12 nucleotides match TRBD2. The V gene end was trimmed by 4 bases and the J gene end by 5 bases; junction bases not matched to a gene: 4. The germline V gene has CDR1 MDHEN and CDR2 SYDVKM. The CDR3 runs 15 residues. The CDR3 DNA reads TGTGCCAGCAGTTCACTAGCGGGAGGTCGAGATACGCAGTATTTT. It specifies CASSSLAGGRDTQYF.

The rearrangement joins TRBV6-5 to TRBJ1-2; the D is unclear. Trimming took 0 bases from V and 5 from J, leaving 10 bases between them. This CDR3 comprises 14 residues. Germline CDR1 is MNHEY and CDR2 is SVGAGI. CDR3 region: CASSYSTDTYGYTF. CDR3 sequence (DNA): TGTGCCAGCAGTTACTCAACAGATACTTATGGCTACACCTTC.

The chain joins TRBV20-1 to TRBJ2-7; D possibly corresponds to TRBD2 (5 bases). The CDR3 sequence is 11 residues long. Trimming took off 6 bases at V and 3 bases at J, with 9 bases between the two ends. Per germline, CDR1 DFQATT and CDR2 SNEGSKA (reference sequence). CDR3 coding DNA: TGCAGTGCCCAGCGGTACTACGAGCAGTACTTC. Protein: CSAQRYYEQYF.

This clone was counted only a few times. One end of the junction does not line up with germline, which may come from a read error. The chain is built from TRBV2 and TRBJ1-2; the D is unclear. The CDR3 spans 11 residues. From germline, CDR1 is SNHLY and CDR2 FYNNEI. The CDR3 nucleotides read TGTGCCAGCACTACTGGAAATGAGAAGGCCTTC. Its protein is CASTTGNEKAF.

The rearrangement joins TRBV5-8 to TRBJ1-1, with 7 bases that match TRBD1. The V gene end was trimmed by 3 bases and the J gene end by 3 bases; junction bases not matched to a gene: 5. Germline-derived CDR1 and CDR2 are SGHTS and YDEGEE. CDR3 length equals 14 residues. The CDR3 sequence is CASSWPGTDTEAFF. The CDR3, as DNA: TGTGCCAGCAGCTGGCCGGGGACAGACACTGAAGCTTTCTTT.

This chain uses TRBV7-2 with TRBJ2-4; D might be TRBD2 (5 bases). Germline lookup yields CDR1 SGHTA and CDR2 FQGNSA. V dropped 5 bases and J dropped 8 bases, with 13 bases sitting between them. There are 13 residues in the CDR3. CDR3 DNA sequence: TGTGCCAGCAGCATTCTTTGGGGAGACATTCAGTACTTC. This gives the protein CASSILWGDIQYF.

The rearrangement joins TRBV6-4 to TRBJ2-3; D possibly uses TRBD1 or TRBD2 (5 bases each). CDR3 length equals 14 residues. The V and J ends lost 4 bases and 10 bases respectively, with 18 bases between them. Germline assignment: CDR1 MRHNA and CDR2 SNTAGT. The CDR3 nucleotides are TGTGCCAGCAGTGGAGAAAACCGGGACCTTCCGCAGTATTTT. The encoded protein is CASSGENRDLPQYF.

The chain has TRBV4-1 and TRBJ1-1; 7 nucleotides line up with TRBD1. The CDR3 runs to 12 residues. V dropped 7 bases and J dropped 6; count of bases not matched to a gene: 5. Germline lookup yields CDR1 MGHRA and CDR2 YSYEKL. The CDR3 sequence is CASTRTGAEAFF. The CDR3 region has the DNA TGCGCCAGCACCCGGACAGGCGCTGAAGCTTTCTTT.

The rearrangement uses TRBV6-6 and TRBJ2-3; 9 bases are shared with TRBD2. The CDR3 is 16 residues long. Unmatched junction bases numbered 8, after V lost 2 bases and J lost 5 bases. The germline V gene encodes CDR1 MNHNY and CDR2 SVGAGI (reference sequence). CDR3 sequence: CASSYPLAGGIDTQYF. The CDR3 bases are TGTGCCAGCAGTTACCCCCTTGCGGGGGGGATAGATACGCAGTATTTT.

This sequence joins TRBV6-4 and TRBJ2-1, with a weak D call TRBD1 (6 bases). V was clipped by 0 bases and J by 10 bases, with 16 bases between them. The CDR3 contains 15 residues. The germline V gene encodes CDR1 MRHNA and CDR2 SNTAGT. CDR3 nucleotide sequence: TGTGCCAGCAGTGACTCGGCGGACCCAGGGGCCGAGCAGTTCTTC. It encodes CASSDSADPGAEQFF.